The 27 T cell receptor beta chains reported below all come from one sample, sequenced in a study of blood T cell repertoires in COVID-19. Sequenced by immunoSEQ multiplex PCR; TCRdb stores in-frame clones only, minus some. The data contain 250,000 to 300,000 clones, roughly 86% of them singletons. The sequenced sample consisted of peripheral blood. The receptors come from a woman in her thirties with COVID-19, enrolled during active disease.

The chain is built from TRBV6-4 and TRBJ1-1, with TRBD1 matching 8 bases. Trimming at V came to 6 bases and at J to 3 bases, leaving 6 bases not matched to a gene. The CDR3 is 14 residues long. Germline values: CDR1 MRHNA, CDR2 SNTAGT. Here the CDR3 reads CASRQQGEDTEAFF. The DNA for the CDR3 is TGTGCCAGCAGACAACAGGGGGAGGACACTGAAGCTTTCTTT.

V and J are TRBV18 and TRBJ1-2; a possible D gene is TRBD1 (5 bases). The length of the CDR3 is 14 residues. V lost 0 bases and J lost 8, with 13 bases in between. Germline loops: CDR1 KGHSH, CDR2 LQKENI. CDR3 loop: CASSPPAGRGGYTF. CDR3 coding DNA: TGTGCCAGCTCACCACCGGCAGGGCGGGGCGGCTACACCTTC. Based on the CDR3 plus reference TRBV18 and TRBJ1-2, the full variable domain is NAGVMQNPRHLVRRRGQEARLRCSPMKGHSHVYWYRQLPEEGLKFMVYLQKENIIDESGMPKERFSAEFPKEGPSILRIQQVVRGDSAAYFCASSPPAGRGGYTFGSGTRLTVV.

The rearrangement joins TRBV18 to TRBJ1-6; D might be TRBD1 (6 bases). The CDR3 has 16 residues. Per germline, CDR1 KGHSH and CDR2 LQKENI. The germline V and J ends were trimmed by 3 bases and 7 bases, with 16 bases remaining between them. The DNA of the CDR3 is TGTGCCAGCTCACCCACCACAGGGCGGCTCAATTCACCCCTCCACTTT. Amino acid sequence: CASSPTTGRLNSPLHF. The full variable domain, completed using reference TRBV18 and TRBJ1-6, is NAGVMQNPRHLVRRRGQEARLRCSPMKGHSHVYWYRQLPEEGLKFMVYLQKENIIDESGMPKERFSAEFPKEGPSILRIQQVVRGDSAAYFCASSPTTGRLNSPLHFGNGTRLTVT.

The V gene is TRBV4-1, the J gene TRBJ2-1, with D unresolved. The germline CDR1 and CDR2 sequences are MGHRA and YSYEKL. V was pared by 0 bases and J by 4 bases, with 10 bases between. The CDR3 has 15 residues. The CDR3 loop reads CASSQDRVEYNEQFF. Here the CDR3 DNA reads TGCGCCAGCAGCCAAGATCGCGTGGAGTACAATGAGCAGTTCTTC.

This clone was counted a few times. The genes are TRBV13 and TRBJ1-6, with TRBD1 identical over 7 bases. Germline CDR1 is PRHDT and CDR2 is FYEKMQ (reference sequence). CDR3 length: 14 amino acids. V trimming: 4 bases; J trimming: 4 bases; junction bases outside the gene matches: 1. CDR3 bases: TGTGCCAGCAGCTCGGGACAGTATAATTCACCCCTCCACTTT. It yields the protein CASSSGQYNSPLHF.

V and J are TRBV6-5 and TRBJ2-7, with 9 bases lining up with TRBD2. The CDR3 is 13 amino acids. The V and J ends lost 7 bases and 6 bases, in that order; junction bases with no gene match: 7. Germline lookup yields CDR1 MNHEY and CDR2 SVGAGI. CDR3: CASTGQRGAEQYF. In DNA form, the CDR3 reads TGTGCCAGCACCGGTCAGCGGGGGGCCGAGCAGTACTTC.

The chain has TRBV7-9 and TRBJ1-1, with TRBD1 as a possible D gene (5 bases). This CDR3 comprises 15 residues. V lost 5 bases to trimming and J lost 0 bases, with 13 bases between them. Germline V CDR1 and CDR2: SEHNR, FQNEAQ (reference sequence). The CDR3 DNA reads TGTGCCAGCAGCCACATGAAACAGGTGAACACTGAAGCTTTCTTT. Residues: CASSHMKQVNTEAFF.

CDR3 DNA sequence: TGTGCCAGCAGTGAAGAAGCGGACAGGGCTTCCTATAATTCACCCCTCCACTTT. This sequence encodes CASSEEADRASYNSPLHF. This rearrangement joins TRBV2 to TRBJ1-6; 8 nucleotides agree with TRBD1. The junction had 6 bases not matched to a gene; V was cut back by 1 base and J by 1 base. CDR3 size: 18 residues. Germline CDR1 reads SNHLY; CDR2 reads FYNNEI.

This chain connects TRBV5-1 to TRBJ2-2; maybe TRBD2 (6 bases). V lost 9 bases, J lost 4 bases, and 13 bases lay in between. From germline, CDR1 is SGHRS and CDR2 YFSETQ. This CDR3 is 13 amino acids long. Here the CDR3 DNA reads TGCGCCACCCAGAACGGGGGCACCGGGGAGCTGTTTTTT. It translates to CATQNGGTGELFF.

This chain uses TRBV15 with TRBJ2-3; 7 bases line up with TRBD2. Germline V lookup: CDR1 LNHNV, CDR2 YYDKDF (reference sequence). The CDR3 loop spans 15 amino acids. Trimming cost V 3 bases and J 3 bases; bases outside gene matches: 6. CDR3 region: CATSRQRGGTDTQYF. In DNA, the CDR3 is TGTGCCACCAGCAGGCAGCGGGGAGGAACAGATACGCAGTATTTT.

This clone was picked up one time. The chain carries TRBV5-4 and TRBJ2-3; 7 bases map to TRBD1. Trimming took 4 bases from V and 2 from J; bases not matched to a gene: 13. The germline V gene encodes CDR1 SGHNT and CDR2 YYREEE (reference sequence). The CDR3 length is 17 residues. The CDR3 bases are TGTGCCAGCAGCGTGGGATTCCGGGACAGATACACAGATACGCAGTATTTT. Encoded protein: CASSVGFRDRYTDTQYF.

The rearrangement links TRBV10-1 to TRBJ2-1; tentative D call: TRBD2 (6 bases). The germline CDR1 and CDR2 sequences are WNHNN and SYGVQD (reference sequence). The V gene lost 4 bases and the J gene lost 11 bases, with 18 bases spanning the gap. The CDR3 extends over 14 amino acids. CDR3 sequence: CASSAGGDAGKQFF. CDR3 coding DNA: TGCGCCAGCAGTGCCGGCGGGGATGCCGGAAAGCAGTTCTTC.

The V and J genes are TRBV6-5 and TRBJ1-2; 8 nucleotides line up with TRBD1. The J segment lost 6 bases and the V segment lost 7 bases, leaving 4 bases of the junction unmatched. CDR3 length: 12 residues. Germline CDR1 is MNHEY and CDR2 is SVGAGI. CDR3 sequence: CASTDRGDGYTF. CDR3 DNA: TGTGCCAGCACCGACAGGGGCGATGGCTACACCTTC.

CDR3 coding DNA: TGTGCCAGTTCTTTCGGGTCTCCCGGGGAGCTGTTTTTT. It encodes CASSFGSPGELFF. The chain links TRBV19 to TRBJ2-2; no clear D. Germline V gene data show CDR1 as LNHDA and CDR2 as SQIVND (reference sequence). The V and J ends lost 8 bases and 6 bases respectively, with 13 bases between them. The CDR3 is 13 amino acids.

The chain has TRBV30 and TRBJ1-1; perhaps TRBD1 as D (5 bases). The CDR3 totals 13 residues. CDR1 GTSNPN and CDR2 SVGIG come from the germline V gene (reference sequence). Trimming left V 0 bases short and J 5 bases short, with 10 bases between. CDR3 nucleotides: TGTGCCTGGAGTGTACAGGAGGGGACTGAAGCTTTCTTT. Encoded protein: CAWSVQEGTEAFF.

This clone appeared a single time. The chain links TRBV11-3 to TRBJ2-2; TRBD1 matches 7 bases. The CDR3 covers 15 residues. V shed 8 bases and J 2 bases; nucleotides not matched to a gene: 8. The germline V gene has CDR1 SGHNT and CDR2 YENEEA. The CDR3 here is CASARRDSNTGELFF. CDR3 nucleotides: TGTGCCAGCGCACGACGGGACAGCAACACCGGGGAGCTGTTTTTT.

This rearrangement joins TRBV5-1 to TRBJ2-3; 9 bases fit TRBD2. The V gene's germline CDR1 is SGHRS and CDR2 YFSETQ. This CDR3 contains 16 residues. The V and J ends lost 3 bases and 4 bases, in that order; junction bases with no gene match: 9. The CDR3 DNA reads TGCGCCAGCAGCTCCGAGGGCGGGGGGGCCGCAGATACGCAGTATTTT. Translated: CASSSEGGGAADTQYF. Filled out from reference TRBV5-1 and TRBJ2-3, the complete variable domain reads KAGVTQTPRYLIKTRGQQVTLSCSPISGHRSVSWYQQTPGQGLQFLFEYFSETQRNKGNFPGRFSGRQFSNSRSEMNVSTLELGDSALYLCASSSEGGGAADTQYFGPGTRLTVL.

The gene calls are TRBV3-1 (or the pseudogene TRBV3-2) and TRBJ2-5, with TRBD2 matching 13 bases. J lost 5 bases, V lost 1 base, and 7 bases had no gene match. This CDR3 has 17 residues. Germline V gives CDR1 LGHDT, CDR2 YNNKEL (reference sequence). The CDR3 sequence is CASSQGATSGGFETQYF. CDR3 bases: TGTGCCAGCAGCCAAGGGGCGACTAGCGGGGGGTTTGAGACCCAGTACTTC.

The genes are TRBV5-1 and TRBJ1-1; no firm D call. V was cut by 0 bases and J by 5 bases, with 8 bases left in between. The germline V gene has CDR1 SGHRS and CDR2 YFSETQ. This CDR3 has 13 amino acids. In nucleotides, the CDR3 is TGCGCCAGCAGCTTGGTTAGTAGTACTGAAGCTTTCTTT. The encoded protein is CASSLVSSTEAFF.

The chain has TRBV7-9 and TRBJ1-1; D remains ambiguous. CDR1 is SEHNR and CDR2 is FQNEAQ in the germline V gene (reference sequence). Trimming removed 6 bases at V and 9 bases at J, with 14 bases between. The CDR3 runs 12 residues. CDR3: CASSPGGHQAFF. The CDR3 nucleotides are TGTGCCAGCAGTCCTGGAGGCCATCAAGCTTTCTTT.

The rearrangement links TRBV5-6 to TRBJ1-2; possibly TRBD1 for D (5 bases). Germline CDR1 SGHDT, CDR2 YYEEEE. V dropped 0 bases and J dropped 4 bases, with 10 bases sitting between them. The CDR3 is 14 residues long. The CDR3 sequence is CASSLAYRSYGYTF. For the CDR3, the DNA is TGTGCCAGCAGCTTGGCTTACAGGAGCTATGGCTACACCTTC.

The V and J genes are TRBV6-5 and TRBJ1-6; D possibly corresponds to TRBD1 (6 bases). Germline assignment: CDR1 MNHEY and CDR2 SVGAGI. Trimming cost V 6 bases and J 7 bases, with 10 bases left between them. The CDR3 consists of 13 residues. CDR3 in amino acids: CASRQGLNSPLHF. CDR3 bases: TGTGCCAGCAGACAGGGACTAAATTCACCCCTCCACTTT.

This chain uses TRBV7-9 with TRBJ2-7; a weak D match, TRBD2 (6 bases). The CDR3 has 14 amino acids. Deletions cut 7 bases from V and 4 bases from J, with 17 bases between. CDR1 is SEHNR and CDR2 is FQNEAQ in the germline V gene (reference sequence). CDR3 sequence (DNA): TGTGCCAGCATCCGGGACGGAGGGGCTTACGAGCAGTACTTC. Translating it yields CASIRDGGAYEQYF.

J is TRBJ2-1 and V is TRBV29-1; no reliable D call. The CDR3 runs 10 residues. Germline CDR1 SQVTM, CDR2 ANQGSEA. Deletions cut 4 bases from V and 7 bases from J, with 5 bases between. CDR3 sequence: CSVAENEQFF. As DNA, the CDR3 is TGCAGCGTTGCGGAGAATGAGCAGTTCTTC.

The V gene is TRBV28, the J gene TRBJ1-2; 7 bases are shared with TRBD1. Per germline, CDR1 MDHEN and CDR2 SYDVKM. This CDR3 contains 13 residues. V shed 5 bases and J 8 bases; nucleotides not matched to a gene: 8. For the CDR3, the DNA is TGTGCCAGCAGTGTCCTGACAGGGACCGGCTACACCTTC. Residues: CASSVLTGTGYTF.

The chain uses TRBV6-1 and TRBJ1-3; no reliable D call. Germline V gene data show CDR1 as MNHNS and CDR2 as SASEGT. Trimming removed 0 bases from V and 1 base from J, with 7 bases in between. The CDR3 spans 15 residues. Here the CDR3 reads CASSEAPGSGNTIYF. Here the CDR3 DNA reads TGTGCCAGCAGTGAAGCCCCCGGGTCTGGAAACACCATATATTTT.

This rearrangement joins TRBV9 to TRBJ1-4; TRBD1 is a possible D gene (5 bases). Germline V gives CDR1 SGDLS, CDR2 YYNGEE. The V gene lost 1 base and the J gene lost 4 bases, with 8 bases spanning the gap. The CDR3 runs 14 residues. CDR3 bases: TGTGCCAGCAGCGTAAGCAGGGATAATGAAAAACTGTTTTTT. The encoded protein is CASSVSRDNEKLFF. Drawing the rest from reference TRBV9 and TRBJ1-4, the complete variable domain is DSGVTQTPKHLITATGQRVTLRCSPRSGDLSVYWYQQSLDQGLQFLIQYYNGEERAKGNILERFSAQQFPDLHSELNLSSLELGDSALYFCASSVSRDNEKLFFGSGTQLSVL.